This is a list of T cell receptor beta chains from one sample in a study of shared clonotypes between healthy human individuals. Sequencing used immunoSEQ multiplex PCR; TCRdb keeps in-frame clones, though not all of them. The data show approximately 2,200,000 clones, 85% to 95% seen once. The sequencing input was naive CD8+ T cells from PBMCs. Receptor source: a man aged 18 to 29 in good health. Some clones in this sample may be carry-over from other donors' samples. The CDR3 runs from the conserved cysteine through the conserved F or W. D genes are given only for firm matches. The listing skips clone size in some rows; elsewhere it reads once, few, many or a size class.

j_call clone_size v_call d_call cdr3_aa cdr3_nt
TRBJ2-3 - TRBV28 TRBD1 CASSFFGTGSFTDTQYF TGTGCCAGCAGTTTTTTCGGGACAGGGAGTTTCACAGATACGCAGTATTTT
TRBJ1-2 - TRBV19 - CASSIFSVYGYTF TGTGCCAGTAGTATATTCAGCGTCTATGGCTACACCTTC
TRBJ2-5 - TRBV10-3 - CAIRPDNEETQYF TGTGCCATCAGGCCAGACAACGAAGAGACCCAGTACTTC
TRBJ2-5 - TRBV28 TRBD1 CASSGTGVRETQYF TGTGCCAGCAGCGGAACAGGGGTTAGGGAGACCCAGTACTTC
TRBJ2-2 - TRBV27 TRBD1 CASSPSTGEITGELFF TGTGCCAGCAGTCCAAGCACAGGGGAAATAACCGGGGAGCTGTTTTTT
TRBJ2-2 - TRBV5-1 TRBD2 CASSFPSGYLDTGELFF TGCGCCAGCAGCTTCCCTAGCGGGTACCTGGACACCGGGGAGCTGTTTTTT
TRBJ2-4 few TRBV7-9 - CASSPIPAGLQNIQYF TGTGCCAGCAGCCCCATTCCGGCAGGGTTGCAAAACATTCAGTACTTC
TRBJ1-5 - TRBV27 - CASSPGGGPNQPQHF TGTGCCAGCAGTCCCGGGGGCGGACCTAATCAGCCCCAGCATTTT
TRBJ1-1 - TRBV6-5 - CASGIRRVANTEAFF TGTGCCAGCGGGATACGACGGGTGGCGAACACTGAAGCTTTCTTT
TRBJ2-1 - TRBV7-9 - CASSLTGLRRWGEQFF TGTGCCAGCAGCTTAACAGGGCTCCGGCGGTGGGGTGAGCAGTTCTTC
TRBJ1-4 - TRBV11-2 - CASSFGGGVGEKLFF TGTGCCAGCAGCTTCGGGGGAGGGGTCGGTGAAAAACTGTTTTTT
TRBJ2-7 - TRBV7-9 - CASSPGLYEQYF TGTGCCAGCAGCCCGGGACTCTACGAGCAGTACTTC
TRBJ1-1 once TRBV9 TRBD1 CASSTPGTENTEAFF TGTGCCAGCAGCACCCCCGGGACAGAGAACACTGAAGCTTTCTTT
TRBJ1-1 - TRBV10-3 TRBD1 CAILGTGPGVEAFF TGTGCCATCCTAGGGACAGGGCCCGGGGTTGAAGCTTTCTTT
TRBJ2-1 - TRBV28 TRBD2 CASSSTGTSSYNEQFF TGTGCCAGCAGTTCCACCGGGACTAGCTCCTACAATGAGCAGTTCTTC
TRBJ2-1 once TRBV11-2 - CASSLDLANEQFF TGTGCCAGCAGCTTAGATCTCGCTAATGAGCAGTTCTTC
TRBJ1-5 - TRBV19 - CASTSTDNNQPQHF TGTGCCAGTACTTCGACAGATAACAATCAGCCCCAGCATTTT
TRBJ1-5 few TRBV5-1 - CASSLNSNQPQHF TGCGCCAGCAGCTTGAATAGCAATCAGCCCCAGCATTTT
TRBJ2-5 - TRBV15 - CATRTPWGAQETQYF TGTGCCACCAGGACGCCGTGGGGGGCCCAAGAGACCCAGTACTTC
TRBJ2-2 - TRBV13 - CASSLGGSPGELFF TGTGCCAGCAGCTTAGGCGGGAGCCCCGGGGAGCTGTTTTTT
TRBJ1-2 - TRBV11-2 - CASSLGDVGRGYTF TGTGCCAGCAGCTTAGGGGACGTGGGAAGAGGCTACACCTTC
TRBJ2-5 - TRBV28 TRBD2 CASSLILRLVTSGSKETQYF TGTGCCAGCAGTTTAATTTTGCGTTTGGTTACTAGCGGGAGTAAAGAGACCCAGTACTTC
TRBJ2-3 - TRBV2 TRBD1 CASSGLRDSVGDTQYF TGTGCCAGCAGTGGACTCCGGGACAGTGTAGGAGATACGCAGTATTTT
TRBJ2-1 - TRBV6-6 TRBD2 CASSRLAEAYNEQFF TGTGCCAGCAGTCGACTAGCGGAGGCCTACAATGAGCAGTTCTTC
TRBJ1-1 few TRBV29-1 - CSVEQGMNTEAFF TGCAGCGTAGAACAGGGCATGAACACTGAAGCTTTCTTT
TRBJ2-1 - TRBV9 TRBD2 CASSAYSSGSYNEQFF TGTGCCAGCAGCGCCTATTCTAGCGGGAGTTACAATGAGCAGTTCTTC
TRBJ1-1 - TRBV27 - CASSPFGGNTEAFF TGTGCCAGCAGCCCGTTTGGGGGGAACACTGAAGCTTTCTTT
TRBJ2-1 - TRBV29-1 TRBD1 CSVWGTGGINEQFF TGCAGCGTCTGGGGGACAGGGGGCATCAATGAGCAGTTCTTC
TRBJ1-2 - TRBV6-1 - CASSEIIGGDYGYTF TGTGCCAGCAGTGAGATCATCGGGGGGGACTATGGCTACACCTTC
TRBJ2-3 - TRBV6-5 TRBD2 CASTEREPYTDTQYF TGTGCCAGCACAGAGCGGGAGCCGTACACAGATACGCAGTATTTT
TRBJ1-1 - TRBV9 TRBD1 CASSVTRDRRGTEAFF TGTGCCAGCAGCGTAACCCGGGACAGGAGGGGCACTGAAGCTTTCTTT
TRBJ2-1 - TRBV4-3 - CASSQDEYYNEQFF TGCGCCAGCAGCCAAGATGAATACTACAATGAGCAGTTCTTC
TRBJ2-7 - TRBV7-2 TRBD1 CASSVPGGGTGNLYEQYF TGTGCCAGCAGCGTCCCGGGTGGTGGGACAGGGAACCTTTACGAGCAGTACTTC
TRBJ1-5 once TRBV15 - CATSRVAGENQPQHF TGTGCCACCAGCAGAGTGGCAGGTGAGAATCAGCCCCAGCATTTT
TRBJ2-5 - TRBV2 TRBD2 CASSLPGTSGRRRGETQYF TGTGCCAGCAGTTTACCCGGGACTAGCGGGAGGAGGCGCGGGGAGACCCAGTACTTC
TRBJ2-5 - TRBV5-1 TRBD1 CASSLARTGEETQYF TGCGCCAGCAGCTTGGCTAGGACAGGGGAAGAGACCCAGTACTTC
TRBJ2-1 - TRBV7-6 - CASSLRPAGEQFF TGTGCCAGCAGCTTACGGCCTGCGGGTGAGCAGTTCTTC
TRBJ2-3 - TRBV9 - CASSPLRWGDTQYF TGTGCCAGCAGCCCCCTGAGGTGGGGGGATACGCAGTATTTT
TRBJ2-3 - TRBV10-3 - CAISEPGTGTDTQYF TGTGCCATCAGTGAGCCAGGGACGGGCACAGATACGCAGTATTTT
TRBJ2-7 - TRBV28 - CASIPDVRWGLLREQYF TGTGCCAGCATCCCGGACGTACGGTGGGGCCTACTAAGGGAGCAGTACTTC